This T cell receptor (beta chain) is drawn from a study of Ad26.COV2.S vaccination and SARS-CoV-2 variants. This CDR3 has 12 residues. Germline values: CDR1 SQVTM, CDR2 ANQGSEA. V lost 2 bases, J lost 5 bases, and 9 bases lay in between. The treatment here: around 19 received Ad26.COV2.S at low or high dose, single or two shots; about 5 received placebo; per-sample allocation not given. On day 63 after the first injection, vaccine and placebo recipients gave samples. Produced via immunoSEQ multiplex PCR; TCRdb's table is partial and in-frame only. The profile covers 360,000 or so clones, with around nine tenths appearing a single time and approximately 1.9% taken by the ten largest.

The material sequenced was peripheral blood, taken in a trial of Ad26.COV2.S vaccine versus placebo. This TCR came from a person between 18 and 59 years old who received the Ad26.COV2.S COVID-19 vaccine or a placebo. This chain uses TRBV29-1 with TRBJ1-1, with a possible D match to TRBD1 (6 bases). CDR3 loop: CSVETGQTEAFF. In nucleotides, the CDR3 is TGCAGCGTTGAAACAGGGCAAACTGAAGCTTTCTTT. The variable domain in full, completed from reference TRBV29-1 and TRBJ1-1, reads SAVISQKPSRDICQRGTSLTIQCQVDSQVTMMFWYRQQPGQSLTLIATANQGSEATYESGFVIDKFPISRPNLTFSTLTVSNMSPEDSSIYLCSVETGQTEAFFGQGTRLTVV.